The following is a T cell receptor beta chain sequence with its context. Libraries were prepared by immunoSEQ multiplex PCR; TCRdb keeps only in-frame clonotypes and omits some of them. The table includes 180,000 or so clones, roughly 87% detected once. The study drew participants aged roughly 18 to 95 years from 24 US areas. Which cohort a participant joined came from the clinical history participants gave. This sample is part of a study of blood T cell repertoires in COVID-19. The wider study: Specimens from acute and convalescent COVID-19 originated in the United States, Italy and Spain.

J gave up 7 bases and V 8 bases, and 4 bases lay outside the gene matches. CDR1 and CDR2 (germline): MNHNY, SVGAGI (reference sequence). The CDR3 sequence is 13 residues long. The sample comprised PBMCs or T cells enriched from blood (not recorded which). This clonotype originated in a woman aged 40 to 55 with acute COVID-19. The chain joins TRBV6-6 to TRBJ1-6, with 8 bases identical to TRBD1. The CDR3 loop reads CASSNRGNSPLHF. The CDR3 nucleotides are TGTGCCAGCTCGAACAGGGGGAATTCACCCCTCCACTTT.